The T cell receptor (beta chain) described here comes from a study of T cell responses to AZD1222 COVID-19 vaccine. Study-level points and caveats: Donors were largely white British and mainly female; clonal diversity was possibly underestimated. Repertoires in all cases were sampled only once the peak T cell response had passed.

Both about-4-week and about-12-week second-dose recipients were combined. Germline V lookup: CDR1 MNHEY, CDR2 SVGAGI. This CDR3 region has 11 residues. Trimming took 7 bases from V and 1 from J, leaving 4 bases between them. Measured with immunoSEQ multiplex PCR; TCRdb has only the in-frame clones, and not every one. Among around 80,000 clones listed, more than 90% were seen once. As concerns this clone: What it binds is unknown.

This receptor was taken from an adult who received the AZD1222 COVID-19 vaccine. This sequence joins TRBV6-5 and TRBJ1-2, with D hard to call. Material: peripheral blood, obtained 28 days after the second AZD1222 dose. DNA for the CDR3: TGTGCCAGCATACTTAACTATGGCTACACCTTC. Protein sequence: CASILNYGYTF.